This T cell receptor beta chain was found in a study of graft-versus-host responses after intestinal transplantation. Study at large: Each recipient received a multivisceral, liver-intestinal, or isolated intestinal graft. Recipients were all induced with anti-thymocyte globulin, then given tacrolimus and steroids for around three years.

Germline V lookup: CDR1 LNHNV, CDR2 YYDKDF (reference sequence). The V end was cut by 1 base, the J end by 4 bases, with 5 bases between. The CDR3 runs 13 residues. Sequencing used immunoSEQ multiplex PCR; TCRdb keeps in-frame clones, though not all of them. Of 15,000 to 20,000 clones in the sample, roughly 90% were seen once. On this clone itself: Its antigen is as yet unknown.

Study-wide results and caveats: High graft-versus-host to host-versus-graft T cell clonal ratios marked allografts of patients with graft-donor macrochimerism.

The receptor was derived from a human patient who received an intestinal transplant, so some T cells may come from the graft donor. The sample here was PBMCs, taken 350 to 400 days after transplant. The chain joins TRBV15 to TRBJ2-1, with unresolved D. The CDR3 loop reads CATSRGGYNEQFF. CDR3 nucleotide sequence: TGTGCCACCAGCAGAGGAGGATACAATGAGCAGTTCTTC.